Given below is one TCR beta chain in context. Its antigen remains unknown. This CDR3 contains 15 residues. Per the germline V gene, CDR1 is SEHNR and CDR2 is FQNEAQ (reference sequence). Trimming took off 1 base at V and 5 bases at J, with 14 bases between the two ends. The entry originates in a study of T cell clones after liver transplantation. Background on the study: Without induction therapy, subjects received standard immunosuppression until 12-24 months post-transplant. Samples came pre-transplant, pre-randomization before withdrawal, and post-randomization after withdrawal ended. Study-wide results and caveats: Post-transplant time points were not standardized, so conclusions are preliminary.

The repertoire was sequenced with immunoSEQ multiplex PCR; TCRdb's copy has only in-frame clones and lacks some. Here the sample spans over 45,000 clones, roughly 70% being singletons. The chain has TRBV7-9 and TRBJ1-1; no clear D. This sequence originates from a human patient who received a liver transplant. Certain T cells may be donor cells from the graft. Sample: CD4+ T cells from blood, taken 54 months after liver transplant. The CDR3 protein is CASSLVSGGATEAFF. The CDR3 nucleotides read TGTGCCAGCAGCTTAGTTTCAGGAGGAGCGACTGAAGCTTTCTTT.